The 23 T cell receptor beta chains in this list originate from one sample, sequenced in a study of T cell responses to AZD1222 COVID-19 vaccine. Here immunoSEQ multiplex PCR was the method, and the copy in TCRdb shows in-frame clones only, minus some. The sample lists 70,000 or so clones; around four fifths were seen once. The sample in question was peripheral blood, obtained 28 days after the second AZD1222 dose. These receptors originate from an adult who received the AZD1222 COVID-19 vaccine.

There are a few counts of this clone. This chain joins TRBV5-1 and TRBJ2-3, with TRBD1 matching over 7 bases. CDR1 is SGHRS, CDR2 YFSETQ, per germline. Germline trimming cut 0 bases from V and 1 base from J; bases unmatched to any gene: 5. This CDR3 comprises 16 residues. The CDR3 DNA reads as TGCGCCAGCAGCTTGGCCATCGGACAGGGCACAGATACGCAGTATTTT. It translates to CASSLAIGQGTDTQYF.

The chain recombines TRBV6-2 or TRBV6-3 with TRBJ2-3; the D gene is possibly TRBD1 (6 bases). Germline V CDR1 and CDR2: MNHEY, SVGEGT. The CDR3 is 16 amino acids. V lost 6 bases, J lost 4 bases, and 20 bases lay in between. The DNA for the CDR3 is TGTGCCAGCAGCGCACGTTTGGGGGCCGGGGCAGATACGCAGTATTTT. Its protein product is CASSARLGAGADTQYF.

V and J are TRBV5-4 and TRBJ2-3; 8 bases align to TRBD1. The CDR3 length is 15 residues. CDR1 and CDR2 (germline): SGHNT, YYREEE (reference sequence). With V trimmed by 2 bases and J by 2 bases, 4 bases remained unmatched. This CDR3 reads CASSFTGGITDTQYF. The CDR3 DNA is TGTGCCAGCAGCTTCACAGGGGGGATCACAGATACGCAGTATTTT.

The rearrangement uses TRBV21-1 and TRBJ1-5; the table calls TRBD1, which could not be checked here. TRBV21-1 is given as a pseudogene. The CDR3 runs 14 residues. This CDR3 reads CASSPGQGNQPQHF. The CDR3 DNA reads TGTGCCAGCAGCCCGGGACAGGGGAATCAGCCCCAGCATTTT.

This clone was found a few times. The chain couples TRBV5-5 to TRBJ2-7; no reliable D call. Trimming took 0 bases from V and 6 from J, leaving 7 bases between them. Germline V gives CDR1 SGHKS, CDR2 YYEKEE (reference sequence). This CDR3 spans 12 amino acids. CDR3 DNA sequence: TGTGCCAGCAGCTTGGGACTCGGCGAGCAGTACTTC. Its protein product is CASSLGLGEQYF. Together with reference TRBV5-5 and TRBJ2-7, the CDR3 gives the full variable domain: DAGVTQSPTHLIKTRGQQVTLRCSPISGHKSVSWYQQVLGQGPQFIFQYYEKEERGRGNFPDRFSARQFPNYSSELNVNALLLGDSALYLCASSLGLGEQYFGPGTRLTVT.

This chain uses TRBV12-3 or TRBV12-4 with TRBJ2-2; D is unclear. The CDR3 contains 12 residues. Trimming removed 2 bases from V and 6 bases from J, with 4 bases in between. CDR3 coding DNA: TGTGCCAGCAGTTTACGGTCCGGGGAGCTGTTTTTT. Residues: CASSLRSGELFF.

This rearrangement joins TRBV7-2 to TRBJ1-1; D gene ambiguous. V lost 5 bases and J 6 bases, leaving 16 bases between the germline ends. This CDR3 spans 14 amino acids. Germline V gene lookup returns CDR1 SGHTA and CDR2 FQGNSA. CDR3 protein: CASSPDFQLPEAFF. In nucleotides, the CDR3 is TGTGCCAGCAGCCCGGACTTCCAACTGCCTGAAGCTTTCTTT. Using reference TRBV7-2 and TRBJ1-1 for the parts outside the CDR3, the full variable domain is GAGVSQSPSNKVTEKGKDVELRCDPISGHTALYWYRQSLGQGLEFLIYFQGNSAPDKSGLPSDRFSAERTGGSVSTLTIQRTQQEDSAVYLCASSPDFQLPEAFFGQGTRLTVV.

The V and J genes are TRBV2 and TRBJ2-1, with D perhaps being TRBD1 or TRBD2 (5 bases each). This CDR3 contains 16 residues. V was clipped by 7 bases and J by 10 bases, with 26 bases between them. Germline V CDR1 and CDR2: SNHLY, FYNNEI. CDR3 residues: CASIPAWGIGLGEQFF. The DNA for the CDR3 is TGTGCCAGCATCCCGGCCTGGGGGATAGGTCTTGGGGAGCAGTTCTTC. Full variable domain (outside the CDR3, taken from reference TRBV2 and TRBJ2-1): EPEVTQTPSHQVTQMGQEVILRCVPISNHLYFYWYRQILGQKVEFLVSFYNNEISEKSEIFDDQFSVERPDGSNFTLKIRSTKLEDSAMYFCASIPAWGIGLGEQFFGPGTRLTVL.

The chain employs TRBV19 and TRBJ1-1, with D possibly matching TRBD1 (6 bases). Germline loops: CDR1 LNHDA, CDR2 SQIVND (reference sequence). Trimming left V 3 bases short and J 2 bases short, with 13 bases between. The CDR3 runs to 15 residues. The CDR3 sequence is CASSIGQGTNTEAFF. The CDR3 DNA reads TGTGCCAGTAGTATCGGGCAGGGGACAAACACTGAAGCTTTCTTT.

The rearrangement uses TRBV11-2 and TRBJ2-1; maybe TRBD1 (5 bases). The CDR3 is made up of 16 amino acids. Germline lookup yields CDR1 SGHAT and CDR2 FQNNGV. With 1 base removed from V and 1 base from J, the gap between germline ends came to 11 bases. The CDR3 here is CASSLVAQGSYNEQFF. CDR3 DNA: TGTGCCAGCAGCTTAGTGGCCCAGGGTTCCTACAATGAGCAGTTCTTC.

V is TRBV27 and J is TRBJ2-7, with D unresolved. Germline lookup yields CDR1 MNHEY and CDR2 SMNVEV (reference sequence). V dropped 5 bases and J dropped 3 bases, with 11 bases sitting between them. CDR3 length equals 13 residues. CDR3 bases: TGTGCCAGCAGTAGAGCTGTGGGCTACGAGCAGTACTTC. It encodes CASSRAVGYEQYF.

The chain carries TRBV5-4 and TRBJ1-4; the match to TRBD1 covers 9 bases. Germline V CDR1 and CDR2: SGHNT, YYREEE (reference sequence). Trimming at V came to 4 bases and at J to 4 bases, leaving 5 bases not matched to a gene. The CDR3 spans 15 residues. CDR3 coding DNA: TGTGCCAGCAGCGTGAACAGGGGGCTTAATGAAAAACTGTTTTTT. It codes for CASSVNRGLNEKLFF.

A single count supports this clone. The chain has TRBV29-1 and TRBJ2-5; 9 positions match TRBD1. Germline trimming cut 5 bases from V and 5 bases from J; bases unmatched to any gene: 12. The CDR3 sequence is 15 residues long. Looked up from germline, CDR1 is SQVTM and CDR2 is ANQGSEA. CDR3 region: CSVSSGQGLVETQYF. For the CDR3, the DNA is TGCAGCGTTTCCTCTGGACAGGGGCTTGTGGAGACCCAGTACTTC.

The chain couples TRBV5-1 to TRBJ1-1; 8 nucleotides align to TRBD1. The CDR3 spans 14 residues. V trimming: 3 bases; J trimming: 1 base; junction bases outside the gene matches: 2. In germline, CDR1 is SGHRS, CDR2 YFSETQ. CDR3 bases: TGCGCCAGCAGCTCCGACAGGGGGAACACTGAAGCTTTCTTT. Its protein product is CASSSDRGNTEAFF.

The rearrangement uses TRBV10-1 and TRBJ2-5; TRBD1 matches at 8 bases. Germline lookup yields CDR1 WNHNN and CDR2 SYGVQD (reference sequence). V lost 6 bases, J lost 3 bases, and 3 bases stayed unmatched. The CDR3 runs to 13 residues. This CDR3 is CASSPGQEETQYF. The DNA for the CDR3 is TGCGCCAGCAGCCCGGGACAGGAAGAGACCCAGTACTTC.

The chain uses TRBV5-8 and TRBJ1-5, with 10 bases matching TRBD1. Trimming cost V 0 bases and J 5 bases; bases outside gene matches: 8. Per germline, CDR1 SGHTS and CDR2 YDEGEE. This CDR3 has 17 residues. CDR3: CASSLEGQGWGYQPQHF. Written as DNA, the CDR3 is TGTGCCAGCAGCTTGGAGGGACAGGGGTGGGGTTATCAGCCCCAGCATTTT.

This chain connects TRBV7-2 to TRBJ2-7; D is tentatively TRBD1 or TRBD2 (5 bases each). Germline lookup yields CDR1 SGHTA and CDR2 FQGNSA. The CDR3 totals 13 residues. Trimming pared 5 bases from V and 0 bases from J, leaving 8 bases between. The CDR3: CASSGTVSYEQYF. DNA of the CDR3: TGTGCCAGCAGCGGGACCGTCTCCTACGAGCAGTACTTC. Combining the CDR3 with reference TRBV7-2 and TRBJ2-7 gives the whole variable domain GAGVSQSPSNKVTEKGKDVELRCDPISGHTALYWYRQSLGQGLEFLIYFQGNSAPDKSGLPSDRFSAERTGGSVSTLTIQRTQQEDSAVYLCASSGTVSYEQYFGPGTRLTVT.

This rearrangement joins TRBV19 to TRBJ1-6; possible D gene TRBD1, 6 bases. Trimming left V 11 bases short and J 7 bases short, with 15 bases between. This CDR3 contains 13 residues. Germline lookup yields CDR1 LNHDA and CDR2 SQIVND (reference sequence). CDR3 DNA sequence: TGTGCCTGCTCGGGACAAGGCAATTCACCCCTCCACTTT. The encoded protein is CACSGQGNSPLHF.

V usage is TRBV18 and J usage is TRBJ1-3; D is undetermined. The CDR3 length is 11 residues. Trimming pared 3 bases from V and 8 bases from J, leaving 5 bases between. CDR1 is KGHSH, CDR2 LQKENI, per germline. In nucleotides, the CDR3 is TGTGCCAGCTCACCCCGTCACACCATATATTTT. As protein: CASSPRHTIYF.

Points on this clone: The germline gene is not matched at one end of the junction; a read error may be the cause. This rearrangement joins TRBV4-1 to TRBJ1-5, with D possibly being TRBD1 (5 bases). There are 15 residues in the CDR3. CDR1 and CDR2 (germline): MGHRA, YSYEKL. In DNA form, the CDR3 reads TGCGCCAGCAGTCAAGGGGCCAGGGCTGATCAGCCCCAGCATTTT. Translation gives CASSQGARADQPQHF.

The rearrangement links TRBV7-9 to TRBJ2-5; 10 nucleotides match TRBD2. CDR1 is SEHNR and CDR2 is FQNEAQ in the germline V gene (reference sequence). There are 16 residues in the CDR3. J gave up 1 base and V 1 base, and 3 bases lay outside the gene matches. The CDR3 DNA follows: TGTGCCAGCAGCTTAGGAGCGGGGGGGCCCCAAGAGACCCAGTACTTC. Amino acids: CASSLGAGGPQETQYF.

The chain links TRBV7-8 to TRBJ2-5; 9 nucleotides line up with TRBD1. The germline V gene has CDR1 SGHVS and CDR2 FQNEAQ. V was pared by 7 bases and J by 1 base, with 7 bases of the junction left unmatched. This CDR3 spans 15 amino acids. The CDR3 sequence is CASIWGTGSQETQYF. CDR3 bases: TGTGCCAGCATATGGGGGACAGGGTCCCAAGAGACCCAGTACTTC.

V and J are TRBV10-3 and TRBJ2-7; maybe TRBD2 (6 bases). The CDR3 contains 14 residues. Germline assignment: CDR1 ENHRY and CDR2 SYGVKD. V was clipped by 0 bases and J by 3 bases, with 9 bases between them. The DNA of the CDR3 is TGTGCCATCAGTGAGTCTCTCGGGGGCTACGAGCAGTACTTC. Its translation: CAISESLGGYEQYF.